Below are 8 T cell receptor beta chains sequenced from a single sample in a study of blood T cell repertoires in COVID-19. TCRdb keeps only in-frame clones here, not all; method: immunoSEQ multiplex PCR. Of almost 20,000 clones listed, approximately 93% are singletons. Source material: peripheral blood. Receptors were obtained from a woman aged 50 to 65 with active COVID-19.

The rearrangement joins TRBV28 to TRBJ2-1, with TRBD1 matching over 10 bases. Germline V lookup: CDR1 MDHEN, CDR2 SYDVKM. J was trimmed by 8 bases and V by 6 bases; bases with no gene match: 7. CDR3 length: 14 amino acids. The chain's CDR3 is CASSPGTGDDEQFF. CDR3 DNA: TGTGCCAGCAGCCCCGGGACAGGGGATGATGAGCAGTTCTTC.

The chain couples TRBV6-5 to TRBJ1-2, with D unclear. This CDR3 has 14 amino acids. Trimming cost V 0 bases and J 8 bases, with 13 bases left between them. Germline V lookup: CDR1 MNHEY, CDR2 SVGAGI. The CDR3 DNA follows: TGTGCCAGCAGTTACTCTCGGGGAAGTCTCGGCTACACCTTC. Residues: CASSYSRGSLGYTF.

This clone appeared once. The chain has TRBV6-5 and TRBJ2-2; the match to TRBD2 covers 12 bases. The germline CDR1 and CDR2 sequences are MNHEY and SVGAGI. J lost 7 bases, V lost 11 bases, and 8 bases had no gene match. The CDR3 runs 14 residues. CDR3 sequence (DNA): TGTGCCCTCGGGTCTAGCGGGAGGGGCGGGGAGCTGTTTTTT. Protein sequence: CALGSSGRGGELFF.

The CDR3 is CASSPVRDSYEQYF. The DNA for the CDR3 is TGTGCCAGCAGCCCCGTCAGGGACTCCTACGAGCAGTACTTC. V is TRBV7-6 and J is TRBJ2-7, with D perhaps TRBD1 (5 bases). Trimming cost V 5 bases and J 0 bases, with 11 bases left between them. There are 14 residues in the CDR3. Germline CDR1 and CDR2: SGHVS and FNYEAQ.

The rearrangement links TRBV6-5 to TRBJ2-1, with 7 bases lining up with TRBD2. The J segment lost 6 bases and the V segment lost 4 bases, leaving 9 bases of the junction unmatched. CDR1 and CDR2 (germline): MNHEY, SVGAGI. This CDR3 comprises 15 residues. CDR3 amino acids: CASSSPPGRGNEQFF. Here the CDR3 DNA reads TGTGCCAGCAGTTCCCCTCCGGGGAGGGGCAATGAGCAGTTCTTC.

CDR3 in DNA: TGTGCCAGCAGTTATACCGGGACAGGAACCTACGAGCAGTACTTC. Residues: CASSYTGTGTYEQYF. J is TRBJ2-7 and V is TRBV28, with 8 nucleotides matching TRBD1. CDR1 is MDHEN, CDR2 SYDVKM, per germline. Trimming at V came to 4 bases and at J to 2 bases, leaving 7 bases not matched to a gene. The CDR3 is 15 residues long.

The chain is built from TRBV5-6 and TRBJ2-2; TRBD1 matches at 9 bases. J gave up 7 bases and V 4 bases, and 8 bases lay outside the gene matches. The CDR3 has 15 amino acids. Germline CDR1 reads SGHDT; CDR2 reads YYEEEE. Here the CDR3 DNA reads TGTGCCAGCAGCCTGGGGGACAGGGTTTACGGGGAGCTGTTTTTT. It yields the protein CASSLGDRVYGELFF.

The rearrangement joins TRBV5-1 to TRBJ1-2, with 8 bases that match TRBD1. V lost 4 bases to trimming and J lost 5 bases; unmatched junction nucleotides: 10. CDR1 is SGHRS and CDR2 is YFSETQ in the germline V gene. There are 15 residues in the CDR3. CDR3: CASSQPGQELYGYTF. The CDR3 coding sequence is TGCGCCAGCAGCCAACCGGGACAGGAACTTTATGGCTACACCTTC.